This paragraph reports one T cell receptor beta chain. This clone showed up just once. There is no known antigen for this receptor. Base qualities are not recorded, but no much larger clone differs from it by a single base. The library came from the immunoSEQ multiplex PCR assay. TCRdb limited this immuneACCESS table to in-frame rearrangements with V and J called. A share of clones is missing; checked studies link under half to unresolved V genes, and the rest is unexplained. This sample holds 160,000 or so clones; nearly 96% were observed only once. Jointly, the top ten make up 1% of the sample. This entry belongs to a study of control samples from healthy donors and cancer patients (dated by TCRdb to 2020 to 2022). Counted from cysteine to phenylalanine, this CDR3 has 16 amino acids. Left in the record is the CDR3 DNA by itself, 48 bases read in frame from the first base. V is trimmed back by 4 bases and J by 3 bases, and the junction contains 5 bases that no gene match accounts for. The germline V gene encodes CDR1 SGHVS and CDR2 FQNEAQ.

This sequence was found in a woman in her twenties or thirties in good health. Sequenced: blood. The sequence joins TRBV7-8 to TRBJ2-1, with TRBD2 matching 11 junction bases. The CDR3 protein sequence reads: CASSSIAGGGYNEQFF. The DNA sequence is given as TGTGCCAGCAGCTCGATAGCGGGAGGGGGCTACAATGAGCAGTTCTTC.